The clone carrying this T cell receptor (beta chain) was picked up many times. The data are from a study of Graves' ophthalmopathy and Graves' hyperthyroidism. In germline, CDR1 is MNHEY, CDR2 SMNVEV (reference sequence). This CDR3 comprises 14 residues. Unmatched junction bases numbered 5, after V lost 3 bases and J lost 4 bases. No progression to ophthalmopathy over 18 months defined stable hyperthyroidism. Patients newly diagnosed with hyperthyroidism, under 2 months' duration, were aged 18 to 65, the study reports. Ineligible for inclusion were patients with other autoimmune diseases, uncontrolled infections, pregnancy or lactation. For repertoire sequencing, the TCR beta CDR3 regions were amplified from RNA transcripts. RT-PCR was first run with HTBI primers, then multiplex PCR in a second round. Each CDR3 protein gets one entry after TCRdb re-called the multiplex PCR reads with MiXCR. Seen here are roughly 400,000 distinct CDR3 sequences, approximately 18% observed once, and the top ten hold 2.4%.

Sequencing was performed on peripheral blood. The receptor's source is an adult woman with stable Graves' hyperthyroidism. The rearrangement joins TRBV27 to TRBJ1-1; 7 nucleotides line up with TRBD1. CDR3 nucleotides: TGTGCCAGCAGTTTGACAGGGACATCCACTGAAGCTTTCTTT. This codes for CASSLTGTSTEAFF.